Each of the 24 T cell receptor beta chains below was sequenced from the same sample in a study of blood T cell repertoires in COVID-19. TCRdb's copy holds only in-frame clones and misses some; the assay was immunoSEQ multiplex PCR. The sample shows around 300,000 clones, about nine tenths of them seen only once. The sample consisted of PBMCs or T cells enriched from blood (not recorded which). Receptors were obtained from a woman aged 50 to 60 who had recovered from COVID-19.

The J gene is TRBJ2-1, the V gene TRBV10-1; TRBD2 aligns across 14 bases. The germline CDR1 and CDR2 sequences are WNHNN and SYGVQD (reference sequence). This CDR3 contains 15 residues. Trimming at V came to 5 bases and at J to 8 bases, leaving 5 bases not matched to a gene. CDR3: CASSPGLAGGYEQFF. CDR3 nucleotides: TGCGCCAGCAGTCCAGGACTAGCGGGAGGTTATGAGCAGTTCTTC.

The gene calls are TRBV6-5 and TRBJ2-7, with TRBD1 matching over 12 bases. V trimming: 4 bases; J trimming: 4 bases; junction bases outside the gene matches: 5. Germline V gives CDR1 MNHEY, CDR2 SVGAGI. This CDR3 region has 15 residues. CDR3 nucleotide sequence: TGTGCCAGCAGTTCCGGGACAGGGGGCCTTTACGAGCAGTACTTC. Translated: CASSSGTGGLYEQYF.

This chain connects TRBV5-4 to TRBJ2-1, with 8 bases aligning to TRBD1. CDR1 is SGHNT, CDR2 YYREEE, per germline (reference sequence). Trimming took 3 bases from V and 3 from J; bases not matched to a gene: 8. There are 16 residues in the CDR3. In nucleotides, the CDR3 is TGTGCCAGCAGCTCCCGGACAGGGAATATCTACAATGAGCAGTTCTTC. Translation: CASSSRTGNIYNEQFF.

The rearrangement links TRBV6-5 to TRBJ1-1; weak D call: TRBD1 (5 bases). V was shortened by 6 bases and J by 4 bases, with 12 bases between the two germline ends. This CDR3 has 13 residues. Germline values: CDR1 MNHEY, CDR2 SVGAGI. The CDR3 spells CASSGGVSTEAFF. The CDR3 coding sequence is TGTGCCAGCAGCGGGGGGGTCAGCACTGAAGCTTTCTTT.

The chain couples TRBV25-1 to TRBJ2-1; 7 nucleotides align to TRBD2. The V segment lost 3 bases and the J segment 0 bases; nucleotides outside the gene matches: 8. The CDR3 has 17 amino acids. CDR1 MGHDK and CDR2 SYGVNS come from the germline V gene. The CDR3 DNA reads as TGTGCCAGCAGTGATTTTTTATTAGCGGGCTCCTACAATGAGCAGTTCTTC. Translation gives CASSDFLLAGSYNEQFF.

The chain links TRBV20-1 to TRBJ2-7; TRBD2 agrees at 14 bases. The CDR3 is made up of 14 amino acids. J lost 9 bases, V lost 3 bases, and 7 bases had no gene match. The V gene's germline CDR1 is DFQATT and CDR2 SNEGSKA (reference sequence). The CDR3 sequence: CSASKGLAGEGQYF. CDR3 bases: TGCAGTGCTAGTAAGGGACTAGCGGGAGAGGGGCAGTACTTC.

This clone has just a few counts. An end of the junction does not agree with germline; a read error may underlie this. This chain links TRBV7-2 with TRBJ2-7; the match to TRBD1 covers 8 bases. Germline assignment: CDR1 SGHTA and CDR2 FQGNSA. The CDR3 loop spans 15 amino acids. CDR3 coding DNA: TGTGCCAGCATCTTAACCTCGGACAGGGTCTCCGAGCAGTACTTC. Translated, it gives CASILTSDRVSEQYF.

The genes are TRBV11-1 and TRBJ2-2; 11 nucleotides line up with TRBD2. V was clipped by 3 bases and J by 4 bases; unmatched bases: 4. CDR1 and CDR2 from the germline V gene are SGHAT and FQDESV (reference sequence). CDR3 size: 16 residues. The DNA for the CDR3 is TGTGCCAGCAGCTTGACTAGCGGGATGATCACCGGGGAGCTGTTTTTT. Its translation is CASSLTSGMITGELFF.

The gene calls are TRBV23-1 and TRBJ1-1, with D possibly matching TRBD1 (6 bases). TRBV23-1 is given ORF status, its function remaining uncertain. Trimming left V 8 bases short and J 2 bases short, with 15 bases between. There are 14 residues in the CDR3. CDR3: CASGKQGSNTEAFF. DNA for the CDR3: TGCGCCAGCGGCAAACAGGGAAGTAACACTGAAGCTTTCTTT.

The chain has TRBV2 and TRBJ2-3; 8 bases agree with TRBD2. Trimming at V came to 3 bases and at J to 3 bases, leaving 8 bases not matched to a gene. This CDR3 comprises 16 residues. Germline V gene sequence: CDR1 SNHLY, CDR2 FYNNEI. This CDR3 reads CASSEELAGLTDTQYF. CDR3 nucleotide sequence: TGTGCCAGCAGTGAGGAGTTAGCGGGATTGACAGATACGCAGTATTTT.

The V gene is TRBV25-1, the J gene TRBJ2-7; 10 nucleotides line up with TRBD1. The CDR3 sequence is 18 residues long. CDR1 and CDR2 (germline): MGHDK, SYGVNS. J gave up 6 bases and V 5 bases, and 19 bases lay outside the gene matches. The CDR3 DNA reads as TGTGCCAGCAGTCCCCCTTGGATGTTTGGGACAGGGGCGGTCGAGCAGTACTTC. Protein sequence: CASSPPWMFGTGAVEQYF.

The V gene is TRBV15, the J gene TRBJ2-5, with D possibly matching TRBD2 (6 bases). CDR1 LNHNV and CDR2 YYDKDF come from the germline V gene (reference sequence). The germline V and J ends were trimmed by 6 bases and 5 bases, with 19 bases remaining between them. The CDR3 is 15 residues long. CDR3 nucleotide sequence: TGTGCCACCAGGGAGCCCGGGGAGGTAGAGGAGACCCAGTACTTC. Its translation is CATREPGEVEETQYF.

The V call is TRBV19, the J call TRBJ2-2; 9 nucleotides line up with TRBD1. The germline V gene encodes CDR1 LNHDA and CDR2 SQIVND (reference sequence). The CDR3 spans 14 residues. Unmatched junction bases numbered 6, after V lost 8 bases and J lost 5 bases. CDR3 in DNA: TGTGCCAGTGTCGGACAGGGGCGGACCGGGGAGCTGTTTTTT. Translated: CASVGQGRTGELFF.

CDR3 sequence reads: CASSWGRSMNTEAFF. In DNA, the CDR3 is TGTGCCAGCAGTTGGGGCAGGTCCATGAACACTGAAGCTTTCTTT. The chain combines TRBV6-5 with TRBJ1-1, with a weak D call TRBD1 (5 bases). This CDR3 spans 15 amino acids. The germline CDR1 and CDR2 sequences are MNHEY and SVGAGI. The V and J ends lost 4 bases and 0 bases respectively, with 12 bases between them.

The chain joins TRBV2 to TRBJ2-2; a weak D match, TRBD2 (5 bases). Looked up from germline, CDR1 is SNHLY and CDR2 is FYNNEI. The V end was cut by 6 bases, the J end by 4 bases, with 9 bases between. This CDR3 comprises 13 residues. DNA of the CDR3: TGTGCCAGCAGACGTAGCGTCACCGGGGAGCTGTTTTTT. Encoded protein: CASRRSVTGELFF.

V usage is TRBV3-1 (or the pseudogene TRBV3-2) and J usage is TRBJ2-1, with 16 positions matching TRBD2. CDR1 and CDR2 (germline): LGHDT, YNNKEL (reference sequence). V was pared by 0 bases and J by 2 bases, with 7 bases of the junction left unmatched. This CDR3 comprises 20 residues. CDR3 coding DNA: TGTGCCAGCAGCCAAGATCGTATGGGACTAGCGGGAGGGACCTACAATGAGCAGTTCTTC. Encoded protein: CASSQDRMGLAGGTYNEQFF.

The chain combines TRBV9 with TRBJ1-1; TRBD1 aligns across 10 bases. V gave up 0 bases and J gave up 3 bases; unmatched junction bases: 2. There are 15 residues in the CDR3. The germline gives CDR1 SGDLS, CDR2 YYNGEE. CDR3 DNA: TGTGCCAGCAGCGTAGTAGGACAGGGGGACACTGAAGCTTTCTTT. This encodes CASSVVGQGDTEAFF.

This chain joins TRBV15 and TRBJ1-5; the match to TRBD1 covers 9 bases. CDR3 length: 15 residues. Germline lookup yields CDR1 LNHNV and CDR2 YYDKDF (reference sequence). V was pared by 9 bases and J by 6 bases, with 12 bases of the junction left unmatched. CDR3 sequence (DNA): TGTGCCACGAGAACCGGACAGGGGAAGTTTCAGCCCCAGCATTTT. Encoded protein: CATRTGQGKFQPQHF.

The chain recombines TRBV5-6 with TRBJ2-2; D may be TRBD1 (5 bases). Germline CDR1 SGHDT, CDR2 YYEEEE. The V and J ends lost 1 base and 1 base respectively, with 5 bases between them. CDR3 length equals 14 residues. The CDR3, as DNA: TGTGCCAGCAGCTTGAGGGGGAACACCGGGGAGCTGTTTTTT. As protein: CASSLRGNTGELFF.

Note on this clone: A much larger clone is a single base away; this may be a read error. The sample has other DNA sequences that encode this CDR3 too. The rearrangement joins TRBV5-1 to TRBJ1-1; TRBD1 matches 10 bases. The CDR3 covers 17 residues. Germline lookup yields CDR1 SGHRS and CDR2 YFSETQ. J gave up 1 base and V 4 bases, and 10 bases lay outside the gene matches. The CDR3 protein is CASSESTGGGQNTEAFF. The CDR3 DNA follows: TGCGCCAGCAGCGAGTCGACAGGGGGCGGGCAGAACACTGAAGCTTTCTTT.

This chain connects TRBV19 to TRBJ1-1, with TRBD1 as a possible D gene (5 bases). V was trimmed by 1 base and J by 10 bases, leaving 16 bases between them. Germline V lookup: CDR1 LNHDA, CDR2 SQIVND (reference sequence). This CDR3 has 14 amino acids. This chain's CDR3 is CASSIVVRTLVAFF. CDR3 bases: TGTGCCAGTAGTATAGTAGTTAGGACATTGGTAGCTTTCTTT.

This clone has a count of ten or more. Distinct nucleotide sequences in the sample also encode this CDR3. CDR3 coding DNA: TGTGCCAGCAGCTTACTAGCGGAATCCTCCTACGAGCAGTACTTC. Translation gives CASSLLAESSYEQYF. This chain links TRBV7-3 with TRBJ2-7; 7 bases are shared with TRBD2. V dropped 2 bases and J dropped 0; count of bases not matched to a gene: 4. The CDR3 totals 15 residues. Germline assignment: CDR1 SGHTA and CDR2 FQGTGA.

As DNA, the CDR3 is TGTGCCAGTCAAGACAGGGGAGGTTTGGGGGAGCAGTACTTC. Translated: CASQDRGGLGEQYF. V is TRBV19 and J is TRBJ2-7; 8 nucleotides line up with TRBD1. CDR3 size: 14 residues. Germline V gives CDR1 LNHDA, CDR2 SQIVND (reference sequence). The ends lost 8 bases at V and 7 bases at J; junction bases unmatched: 13.

The V and J genes are TRBV7-9 and TRBJ1-2; D call uncertain. The germline gives CDR1 SEHNR, CDR2 FQNEAQ (reference sequence). The CDR3 totals 13 residues. V lost 6 bases to trimming and J lost 3 bases, with 11 bases between them. The CDR3 bases are TGTGCCAGCAGACTGACGAGGTACTATGGCTACACCTTC. Residues: CASRLTRYYGYTF.